The rows below give T cell receptor beta chains drawn from one sample of a study of monozygotic twins with inflammatory bowel disease. TCRdb reprocessed the 5' RACE reads and stores each CDR3 protein as one record, lacking DNA. The data show 350,000 to 500,000 distinct CDR3 sequences, and the top ten clones hold about 2.4%. Sequencing was carried out using blood. The receptors here all came from a human donor with ulcerative colitis or Crohn's disease, or a healthy co-twin of an affected twin (not recorded which). Each CDR3 is given with its conserved first and last residue.

>TRBJ1-1|TRBV5-1
CASSSTGYWTEAFF
>TRBJ1-5|TRBV9
CASSVRGNQPQHF
>TRBJ2-3|TRBV12-3/TRBV12-4
CASEWGGRTDTQYF
>TRBJ2-3|TRBV18
CAGSLQGTDTQYF
>TRBJ2-1|TRBV27
CASRLIAGLYNEQFF
>TRBJ2-7|TRBV7-2
CASSRQGSGGFYEQYF
>TRBJ2-1|TRBV20-1
CSARRGGEAYNEQFF
>TRBJ2-7|TRBV5-1
CASSGTAAYEQYF
>TRBJ2-1|TRBV19
CASSRGLAGGAWLFF
>TRBJ2-5|TRBV5-1
CASSFTDSYQETQYF
>TRBJ2-1|TRBV19
CASALGGGSYNEQFF
>TRBJ2-5|TRBV2
CASRAGTSGQETQYF
>TRBJ1-4|TRBV20-1
CSAQINEKLFF
>TRBJ2-1|TRBV29-1
CSLRTGSDNEQFF
>TRBJ1-1|TRBV2
CASDVKRRSSEAFF
>TRBJ2-4|TRBV19
CASTPDRGRDIQYF
>TRBJ1-2|TRBV5-1
CASSTDMSYGYTF
>TRBJ1-4|TRBV6-5
CASSYSGAANEKLFF
>TRBJ1-3|TRBV3-1
CASSPTGTVIGNTIYF
>TRBJ2-1|TRBV5-1
CASSLRTSGGGDEQFF
>TRBJ2-6|TRBV6-4
CASSDTGGSGANVLTF
>TRBJ1-2|TRBV27
CASSPYFTPTNYGYTF
>TRBJ2-1|TRBV27
CASRNAGNNEQFF
>TRBJ1-4|TRBV29-1
CSVTSMGSNEKLFF
>TRBJ2-5|TRBV28
CASSTRLAVETQYF
>TRBJ2-3|TRBV6-1
CASSRTFGLFSTDTQYF
>TRBJ1-2|TRBV6-2/TRBV6-3
CASSYSEGFYGYTF
>TRBJ2-7|TRBV7-2
CASSIDPVDSGVAYF
>TRBJ1-5|TRBV12-3/TRBV12-4
CASSLGGQGIQPQHF
>TRBJ2-2|TRBV7-2
CASSLHGRDWAGELFF
>TRBJ2-3|TRBV7-8
CASSLFSTSGSSTDTQYF
>TRBJ2-1|TRBV20-1
CSARERDMGEQFF